Below, 25 T cell receptor beta chains from the same sample are listed, as sequenced in a study of Ad26.COV2.S vaccination and SARS-CoV-2 variants. Treatment indicated: about 20 received Ad26.COV2.S at low or high dose, single or two shots; 5 received placebo; per-sample allocation not given. Sampling occurred on day 63 after the first vaccine or placebo injection. Generated by immunoSEQ multiplex PCR, the TCRdb table keeps only in-frame clones and is missing some. Seen here are more than 300,000 clones, around 83% observed once, and the top ten hold under 2%. The source was peripheral blood, collected in a trial of Ad26.COV2.S vaccine versus placebo. The receptors derive from a person aged 18 to 59 who received the Ad26.COV2.S COVID-19 vaccine or a placebo.

Regarding this clone: At the DNA level, this CDR3 is encoded by other sequences in the same sample as well. This CDR3 is CASSLLGSSYEQYF. The CDR3 coding sequence is TGTGCCAGCAGCCTCCTCGGTAGCTCCTACGAGCAGTACTTC. V and J are TRBV7-2 and TRBJ2-7; D call uncertain. The V end was cut by 5 bases, the J end by 0 bases, with 11 bases between. This CDR3 spans 14 amino acids. The germline gives CDR1 SGHTA, CDR2 FQGNSA.

V and J are TRBV6-5 and TRBJ2-3, with 8 bases matching TRBD2. Germline-derived CDR1 and CDR2 are MNHEY and SVGAGI. CDR3 length: 15 residues. V lost 7 bases to trimming and J lost 3 bases; unmatched junction nucleotides: 9. CDR3 coding DNA: TGTGCCAGCAAGGGAGGACTAGCCCCAACAGATACGCAGTATTTT. This translates into CASKGGLAPTDTQYF.

The chain has TRBV6-5 and TRBJ1-2, with D unclear. CDR3 length: 15 amino acids. The germline gives CDR1 MNHEY, CDR2 SVGAGI. V was trimmed by 0 bases and J by 5 bases, leaving 13 bases between them. CDR3 nucleotides: TGTGCCAGCAGTTACTCGACAAGGTTACGGTATGGCTACACCTTC. Its protein product is CASSYSTRLRYGYTF.

This clone was counted between two and nine times. The chain recombines TRBV5-1 with TRBJ2-7, with 7 positions matching TRBD1. The junction had 16 bases not matched to a gene; V was cut back by 4 bases and J by 3 bases. Germline V gene data show CDR1 as SGHRS and CDR2 as YFSETQ. The CDR3 is 17 amino acids. The CDR3, as DNA: TGCGCCAGCAGCCCAATTGCCTCTAGGGGGCGTATCTACGAGCAGTACTTC. This translates into CASSPIASRGRIYEQYF.

To note about this clone: Other DNA sequences in this specimen translate into the identical CDR3. The chain links TRBV5-4 to TRBJ1-1; D ambiguous. The V and J ends lost 2 bases and 0 bases respectively, with 5 bases between them. The CDR3 spans 13 residues. In germline, CDR1 is SGHNT, CDR2 YYREEE (reference sequence). The CDR3 DNA sequence: TGTGCCAGCAGCTTAAGCATGAACACTGAAGCTTTCTTT. Protein sequence: CASSLSMNTEAFF.

The J gene is TRBJ2-3, the V gene TRBV10-3; 13 bases are shared with TRBD2. V lost 5 bases and J lost 3; bases outside the gene matches: 2. This CDR3 spans 15 amino acids. Germline V gene sequence: CDR1 ENHRY, CDR2 SYGVKD. The CDR3 DNA is TGTGCCATCAGTAGGGGACTAGCGGGGACAGATACGCAGTATTTT. The encoded protein is CAISRGLAGTDTQYF.

Only a few counts were recorded for this clone. The CDR3 reads CASSLEGVGELFF. CDR3 coding DNA: TGCGCCAGCAGCTTGGAAGGGGTCGGGGAGCTGTTTTTT. This rearrangement joins TRBV5-1 to TRBJ2-2; tentatively, D is TRBD1 (5 bases). V lost 0 bases and J 7 bases, leaving 7 bases between the germline ends. The CDR3 is 13 amino acids. Germline CDR1 is SGHRS and CDR2 is YFSETQ.

The chain couples TRBV27 to TRBJ2-1, with D perhaps matching TRBD1 (5 bases). V lost 3 bases and J 5 bases, leaving 11 bases between the germline ends. Germline V CDR1 and CDR2: MNHEY, SMNVEV (reference sequence). The length of the CDR3 is 14 residues. The CDR3 region has the DNA TGTGCCAGCAGTTTCTTAACAGGAAACAATGAGCAGTTCTTC. It specifies CASSFLTGNNEQFF.

The chain joins TRBV7-9 to TRBJ2-3; possible D gene TRBD2, 5 bases. V dropped 1 base and J dropped 4 bases, with 12 bases sitting between them. Germline CDR1 is SEHNR and CDR2 is FQNEAQ (reference sequence). This CDR3 has 15 residues. The CDR3 protein is CASSLVGWRADTQYF. The CDR3 nucleotides read TGTGCCAGCAGCTTAGTGGGGTGGCGGGCAGATACGCAGTATTTT.

The chain couples TRBV3-1 (or the pseudogene TRBV3-2) to TRBJ2-1; D not certain. This CDR3 contains 18 residues. Germline V lookup: CDR1 LGHDT, CDR2 YNNKEL (reference sequence). V dropped 0 bases and J dropped 0 bases, with 15 bases sitting between them. CDR3 sequence: CASSQDIGQLSSYNEQFF. CDR3 coding DNA: TGTGCCAGCAGCCAAGATATAGGCCAGCTGAGCTCCTACAATGAGCAGTTCTTC.

The chain carries TRBV12-3 or TRBV12-4 and TRBJ1-1; D perhaps matches TRBD1 (5 bases). CDR3 length equals 12 residues. V was trimmed by 8 bases and J by 5 bases, leaving 12 bases between them. CDR3 DNA sequence: TGTGCCAGCGGGAGGGGCTTAACTGAAGCTTTCTTT. Protein: CASGRGLTEAFF.

The chain combines TRBV11-2 with TRBJ2-2; possible D gene TRBD2, 6 bases. The germline V gene has CDR1 SGHAT and CDR2 FQNNGV. The CDR3 contains 16 residues. Trimming took 7 bases from V and 6 from J, leaving 21 bases between them. The CDR3 loop reads CASIPASGRTAGELFF. In nucleotides, the CDR3 is TGTGCCAGCATCCCCGCTTCAGGGAGGACGGCCGGGGAGCTGTTTTTT.

DNA for the CDR3: TGTGCCAGCAGCGTAGAGCTTTCTGGAAACACCATATATTTT. This codes for CASSVELSGNTIYF. J is TRBJ1-3 and V is TRBV9; unclear D gene. The CDR3 runs 14 residues. Deletions cut 0 bases from V and 1 base from J, with 5 bases between. Per germline, CDR1 SGDLS and CDR2 YYNGEE. Based on the CDR3 plus reference TRBV9 and TRBJ1-3, the full variable domain is DSGVTQTPKHLITATGQRVTLRCSPRSGDLSVYWYQQSLDQGLQFLIQYYNGEERAKGNILERFSAQQFPDLHSELNLSSLELGDSALYFCASSVELSGNTIYFGEGSWLTVV.

The rearrangement links TRBV2 to TRBJ2-1; TRBD2 matches at 12 bases. This CDR3 contains 14 residues. J lost 5 bases, V lost 4 bases, and 0 bases had no gene match. The germline V gene encodes CDR1 SNHLY and CDR2 FYNNEI. DNA of the CDR3: TGTGCCAGCAGTGGACTAGCGGGGGACAATGAGCAGTTCTTC. Its protein product is CASSGLAGDNEQFF.

The rearrangement joins TRBV19 to TRBJ2-3; the D gene is possibly TRBD2 (6 bases). V was clipped by 3 bases and J by 11 bases, with 12 bases between them. The CDR3 has 12 amino acids. Germline-derived CDR1 and CDR2 are LNHDA and SQIVND (reference sequence). In DNA, the CDR3 is TGTGCCAGTAGTATGGGGCGGGATGAGCAGTATTTT. Amino acid sequence: CASSMGRDEQYF.

This clone was counted a few times. V is TRBV7-2 and J is TRBJ2-7; D is unresolved. CDR1 and CDR2 (germline): SGHTA, FQGNSA. With 0 bases removed from V and 2 bases from J, the gap between germline ends came to 2 bases. CDR3 size: 12 residues. The CDR3 sequence: CASSLAAYEQYF. The CDR3 nucleotides are TGTGCCAGCAGCTTAGCGGCCTACGAGCAGTACTTC. Together with reference TRBV7-2 and TRBJ2-7, the CDR3 gives the full variable domain: GAGVSQSPSNKVTEKGKDVELRCDPISGHTALYWYRQSLGQGLEFLIYFQGNSAPDKSGLPSDRFSAERTGGSVSTLTIQRTQQEDSAVYLCASSLAAYEQYFGPGTRLTVT.

The chain recombines TRBV7-8 with TRBJ2-7; 8 nucleotides agree with TRBD1. This CDR3 is built from 16 residues. Looked up from germline, CDR1 is SGHVS and CDR2 is FQNEAQ. Trimming at V came to 2 bases and at J to 2 bases, leaving 8 bases not matched to a gene. CDR3 residues: CASSLLLGQGTYEQYF. The CDR3 DNA reads as TGTGCCAGCAGCTTACTCCTTGGACAGGGCACCTACGAGCAGTACTTC.

The V and J genes are TRBV11-2 and TRBJ2-2; D gene unclear. CDR1 and CDR2 (germline): SGHAT, FQNNGV. CDR3 size: 17 residues. The V gene lost 3 bases and the J gene lost 0 bases, with 14 bases spanning the gap. The CDR3 reads CASSLHLKAANTGELFF. CDR3 DNA: TGTGCCAGCAGCTTGCACTTGAAGGCCGCGAACACCGGGGAGCTGTTTTTT.

V usage is TRBV19 and J usage is TRBJ2-1; D possibly uses TRBD1 or TRBD2 (6 bases each). Trimming shortened V by 6 bases and J by 6 bases, and 15 bases separated the two germline ends. Per the germline V gene, CDR1 is LNHDA and CDR2 is SQIVND (reference sequence). The CDR3 totals 14 residues. The CDR3 loop reads CASRRDMNINEQFF. CDR3 coding DNA: TGTGCCAGTAGGCGGGACATGAACATCAATGAGCAGTTCTTC.

J is TRBJ2-1 and V is TRBV5-1; tentatively, D is TRBD1 (6 bases). This CDR3 is 14 amino acids long. Germline CDR1 SGHRS, CDR2 YFSETQ. Trimming left V 0 bases short and J 4 bases short, with 8 bases between. The CDR3 loop is CASSLGQVYNEQFF. CDR3 sequence (DNA): TGCGCCAGCAGCTTGGGACAGGTTTACAATGAGCAGTTCTTC. Drawing the rest from reference TRBV5-1 and TRBJ2-1, the complete variable domain is KAGVTQTPRYLIKTRGQQVTLSCSPISGHRSVSWYQQTPGQGLQFLFEYFSETQRNKGNFPGRFSGRQFSNSRSEMNVSTLELGDSALYLCASSLGQVYNEQFFGPGTRLTVL.

The gene calls are TRBV10-3 and TRBJ2-5; 8 nucleotides match TRBD2. The germline V gene has CDR1 ENHRY and CDR2 SYGVKD. This CDR3 has 15 residues. V lost 4 bases to trimming and J lost 2 bases; unmatched junction nucleotides: 6. CDR3 sequence reads: CAISGREGTQETQYF. CDR3 in DNA: TGTGCCATCAGTGGTCGGGAGGGAACACAAGAGACCCAGTACTTC.

The chain recombines TRBV2 with TRBJ1-6; 8 positions match TRBD1. The CDR3 spans 16 residues. Germline loops: CDR1 SNHLY, CDR2 FYNNEI. With 3 bases clipped from V and 7 bases from J, the junction kept 8 bases outside the gene matches. CDR3 nucleotide sequence: TGTGCCAGCAGTGATGCCCAGGGGGCGCGGAATTCACCCCTCCACTTT. It translates to CASSDAQGARNSPLHF. Based on the CDR3 plus reference TRBV2 and TRBJ1-6, the full variable domain is EPEVTQTPSHQVTQMGQEVILRCVPISNHLYFYWYRQILGQKVEFLVSFYNNEISEKSEIFDDQFSVERPDGSNFTLKIRSTKLEDSAMYFCASSDAQGARNSPLHFGNGTRLTVT.

The chain carries TRBV6-5 and TRBJ1-6; D is possibly TRBD1 (5 bases). The CDR3 loop spans 15 amino acids. CDR1 is MNHEY, CDR2 SVGAGI, per germline. The V end was cut by 6 bases, the J end by 7 bases, with 16 bases between. The CDR3 is CASSVTSGGNSPLHF. Written as DNA, the CDR3 is TGTGCCAGCAGCGTTACGAGCGGGGGGAATTCACCCCTCCACTTT.

V usage is TRBV20-1 and J usage is TRBJ2-3; the D call may be TRBD1 or TRBD2 (5 bases each). V lost 3 bases and J lost 2, with 12 bases in between. Germline loops: CDR1 DFQATT, CDR2 SNEGSKA (reference sequence). The CDR3 has 14 residues. CDR3 protein: CSASSGTNTDTQYF. Here the CDR3 DNA reads TGCAGTGCTAGTTCCGGGACCAACACAGATACGCAGTATTTT.

The chain recombines TRBV3-1 (or the pseudogene TRBV3-2) with TRBJ2-2; 10 bases map to TRBD2. V lost 4 bases to trimming and J lost 1 base; unmatched junction nucleotides: 0. The CDR3 is made up of 15 amino acids. CDR1 and CDR2 (germline): LGHDT, YNNKEL (reference sequence). CDR3 sequence: CASSRLAGNTGELFF. The CDR3 DNA sequence: TGTGCCAGCAGCCGACTAGCGGGGAACACCGGGGAGCTGTTTTTT.